The 19 T cell receptor beta chains given below trace back to one sample, sequenced in a study of cytomegalovirus exposure and HLA in healthy donors. 13 Jbeta primers and 60 Vbeta primers were used for the PCR. Some clones are missing from TCRdb's copy, which holds only in-frame ones; the method was immunoSEQ multiplex PCR. The table includes roughly 200,000 clones, around 80% detected once. The sample consisted of PBMCs. Receptors originate from a woman aged 25 to 39 in good health and CMV-seropositive.

V gene TRBV7-9 combines with J gene TRBJ2-2; D is possibly TRBD1 (6 bases). The V end lost 3 bases, the J end lost 1 base, and 12 bases lay between the germline ends. CDR3 length: 16 residues. The germline gives CDR1 SEHNR, CDR2 FQNEAQ (reference sequence). The CDR3 here is CASSFRTAENTGELFF. The CDR3 nucleotides are TGTGCCAGCAGCTTCAGGACAGCTGAGAACACCGGGGAGCTGTTTTTT.

V usage is TRBV30 and J usage is TRBJ2-1; a possible D gene is TRBD1 (6 bases). V was clipped by 4 bases and J by 7 bases, with 20 bases between them. The CDR3 has 15 residues. Germline lookup yields CDR1 GTSNPN and CDR2 SVGIG (reference sequence). CDR3 DNA: TGTGCCTGGACGGCTTTGGGACAAGGGAAGAATGAGCAGTTCTTC. Translating gives CAWTALGQGKNEQFF.

The chain links TRBV15 to TRBJ1-2; 8 bases match TRBD1. The length of the CDR3 is 12 residues. The J segment lost 4 bases and the V segment lost 7 bases, leaving 2 bases of the junction unmatched. Germline V gene data show CDR1 as LNHNV and CDR2 as YYDKDF (reference sequence). This CDR3 is CATNGTGYGYTF. The DNA of the CDR3 is TGTGCCACCAATGGGACAGGCTATGGCTACACCTTC.

This clone was found once. The chain uses TRBV19 and TRBJ2-5; a weak D match, TRBD1 (6 bases). The germline V gene has CDR1 LNHDA and CDR2 SQIVND (reference sequence). The CDR3 contains 14 residues. The V end lost 1 base, the J end lost 5 bases, and 11 bases lay between the germline ends. This chain's CDR3 is CASSIGQGMETQYF. The CDR3, as DNA: TGTGCCAGTAGTATAGGGCAGGGGATGGAGACCCAGTACTTC.

The chain uses TRBV4-3 and TRBJ2-1; D possibly corresponds to TRBD1 (5 bases). Deletions cut 0 bases from V and 3 bases from J, with 9 bases between. The CDR3 extends over 15 amino acids. Germline assignment: CDR1 LGHNA and CDR2 YSLEER. CDR3 sequence reads: CASSQDRQHYNEQFF. The CDR3 DNA is TGCGCCAGCAGCCAAGATCGACAGCACTACAATGAGCAGTTCTTC.

The chain employs TRBV21-1 and TRBJ1-2; the table's D call, TRBD1, has no DNA check behind it. TRBV21-1 is an annotated pseudogene. This CDR3 contains 16 residues. The CDR3 sequence is CASSKGPGQSPYGYTF. CDR3 DNA: TGTGCCAGCAGCAAAGGGCCAGGCCAGTCACCTTATGGCTACACCTTC.

The rearrangement uses TRBV13 and TRBJ2-1; 10 bases align to TRBD2. The CDR3 runs 15 residues. The J segment lost 6 bases and the V segment lost 2 bases, leaving 4 bases of the junction unmatched. The V gene's germline CDR1 is PRHDT and CDR2 FYEKMQ (reference sequence). This chain's CDR3 is CASSLTGLARNEQFF. For the CDR3, the DNA is TGTGCCAGCAGCTTAACGGGACTAGCGCGCAATGAGCAGTTCTTC.

The gene calls are TRBV7-9 and TRBJ2-3; D possibly corresponds to TRBD1 (6 bases). Germline CDR1 SEHNR, CDR2 FQNEAQ (reference sequence). The CDR3 consists of 14 residues. V gave up 5 bases and J gave up 0 bases, with 9 bases separating them. The CDR3 region is CASSQTGSTDTQYF. In DNA form, the CDR3 reads TGTGCCAGCAGCCAGACAGGTAGCACAGATACGCAGTATTTT.

The chain has TRBV19 and TRBJ1-4, with D tentatively TRBD1 (6 bases). CDR1 and CDR2 from the germline V gene are LNHDA and SQIVND (reference sequence). This CDR3 is 14 amino acids long. With 3 bases removed from V and 2 bases from J, the gap between germline ends came to 7 bases. CDR3 amino acids: CASSMQGTNEKLFF. For the CDR3, the DNA is TGTGCCAGTAGTATGCAGGGGACTAATGAAAAACTGTTTTTT. The whole variable domain, remainder taken from reference TRBV19 and TRBJ1-4, is DGGITQSPKYLFRKEGQNVTLSCEQNLNHDAMYWYRQDPGQGLRLIYYSQIVNDFQKGDIAEGYSVSREKKESFPLTVTSAQKNPTAFYLCASSMQGTNEKLFFGSGTQLSVL.

J is TRBJ2-1 and V is TRBV5-1; 8 bases match TRBD2. V was clipped by 5 bases and J by 9 bases; unmatched bases: 13. Germline CDR1 is SGHRS and CDR2 is YFSETQ. CDR3 size: 15 residues. The CDR3 DNA reads as TGCGCCAGCAGACGCGCCGGGACTAGAACCGGTGAGCAGTTCTTC. This codes for CASRRAGTRTGEQFF. Full variable domain (missing parts from reference TRBV5-1 and TRBJ2-1): KAGVTQTPRYLIKTRGQQVTLSCSPISGHRSVSWYQQTPGQGLQFLFEYFSETQRNKGNFPGRFSGRQFSNSRSEMNVSTLELGDSALYLCASRRAGTRTGEQFFGPGTRLTVL.

This clone was seen a handful of times. V is TRBV6-4 and J is TRBJ2-6; D is possibly TRBD1 (5 bases). The V and J ends lost 5 bases and 1 base respectively, with 9 bases between them. Germline lookup yields CDR1 MRHNA and CDR2 SNTAGT. There are 15 residues in the CDR3. CDR3 loop: CASSPKGSGANVLTF. CDR3 bases: TGTGCCAGCAGTCCTAAGGGGTCTGGGGCCAACGTCCTGACTTTC.

The chain recombines TRBV30 with TRBJ2-5; TRBD2 aligns across 12 bases. Germline V gene sequence: CDR1 GTSNPN, CDR2 SVGIG (reference sequence). This CDR3 is built from 17 residues. V shed 5 bases and J 4 bases; nucleotides not matched to a gene: 14. CDR3 in amino acids: CAWGTRTSGKGGETQYF. The CDR3, as DNA: TGTGCCTGGGGGACGCGGACTAGCGGGAAGGGGGGAGAGACCCAGTACTTC.

This chain links TRBV5-1 with TRBJ1-4, with 7 bases that match TRBD1. From germline, CDR1 is SGHRS and CDR2 YFSETQ. The CDR3 totals 13 residues. Trimming took 4 bases from V and 8 from J; bases not matched to a gene: 5. CDR3 protein: CASSLEQGEKLFF. Written as DNA, the CDR3 is TGCGCCAGCAGCCTTGAACAGGGGGAAAAACTGTTTTTT.

The CDR3 coding sequence is TGTGCCAGCACATCCCCCCAGACAGGGGGCGGCGGTTCACCCCTCCACTTT. Translation gives CASTSPQTGGGGSPLHF. The J gene is TRBJ1-6, the V gene TRBV27; 10 nucleotides line up with TRBD1. The V gene end was trimmed by 7 bases and the J gene end by 9 bases; junction bases not matched to a gene: 15. From germline, CDR1 is MNHEY and CDR2 SMNVEV (reference sequence). The CDR3 has 17 residues.

The rearrangement joins TRBV5-1 to TRBJ1-2; a possible D gene is TRBD1 (6 bases). V gave up 2 bases and J gave up 2 bases, with 10 bases separating them. This CDR3 spans 14 amino acids. The germline CDR1 and CDR2 sequences are SGHRS and YFSETQ. CDR3 in DNA: TGCGCCAGCAGCTTCCTAGACAGGAACTATGGCTACACCTTC. This gives the protein CASSFLDRNYGYTF.

In this sample, this clone turned up a few times. This chain connects TRBV6-5 to TRBJ2-2; a possible D gene is TRBD2 (5 bases). The CDR3 totals 15 residues. V lost 3 bases, J lost 3 bases, and 11 bases lay in between. CDR1 MNHEY and CDR2 SVGAGI come from the germline V gene. In DNA form, the CDR3 reads TGTGCCAGCAGTTATGAGGCGCGGGACACCGGGGAGCTGTTTTTT. This sequence encodes CASSYEARDTGELFF.

The chain links TRBV27 to TRBJ2-3; TRBD2 is a possible D gene (5 bases). CDR1 is MNHEY and CDR2 is SMNVEV in the germline V gene (reference sequence). The V and J ends lost 3 bases and 1 base respectively, with 11 bases between them. The CDR3 loop spans 15 amino acids. The CDR3 sequence: CASSFGGRGTDTQYF. The CDR3 coding sequence is TGTGCCAGCAGTTTTGGAGGTAGGGGCACAGATACGCAGTATTTT.

CDR3 protein: CASSPWAPSTEAFF. CDR3 nucleotides: TGCGCCAGCAGCCCTTGGGCCCCCTCCACTGAAGCTTTCTTT. The chain is built from TRBV5-1 and TRBJ1-1, with D unresolved. There are 14 residues in the CDR3. Trimming pared 4 bases from V and 4 bases from J, leaving 14 bases between. Germline V CDR1 and CDR2: SGHRS, YFSETQ.

A few counts support this clone. The chain recombines TRBV7-2 with TRBJ2-2, with TRBD1 matching over 8 bases. Per the germline V gene, CDR1 is SGHTA and CDR2 is FQGNSA. This CDR3 spans 14 amino acids. Losses at the gene ends were 4 bases for V and 4 bases for J; bases not matched to a gene: 2. The CDR3: CASSSDRVTGELFF. The DNA for the CDR3 is TGTGCCAGCAGCTCGGACAGGGTCACCGGGGAGCTGTTTTTT. The variable domain in full, completed from reference TRBV7-2 and TRBJ2-2, reads GAGVSQSPSNKVTEKGKDVELRCDPISGHTALYWYRQSLGQGLEFLIYFQGNSAPDKSGLPSDRFSAERTGGSVSTLTIQRTQQEDSAVYLCASSSDRVTGELFFGEGSRLTVL.